The entry below gives a single T cell receptor beta chain sequence along with its context. Its antigen is currently not known. The input lacks base qualities; no much larger clone sits a single base away. Using the deep immunoSEQ assay, multiplex PCR amplified TCR CDR3 regions from genomic DNA. Extracted genomic DNA from each cell subset was distributed evenly across all wells of several immunoSEQ 96-well plates, and each plate was treated as a replicate. For unsorted PBMC, about 300 ng genomic DNA, equal to roughly 33,000 T cell genomes, was loaded into each replicate PCR. Unsorted PBMC genomic DNA was sequenced across ten immunoSEQ deep assay plates. Purified libraries were quantified with a Qubit 3.0 fluorometer, sized on a Bioanalyzer 2100, and re-quantified with the KAPA Library Quantification kit. Every immunoSEQ 96-well plate was sequenced on a dedicated single-read 150-cycle Illumina NextSeq 550 flow cell. In the original analysis: Because the immunoSEQ output included only junctional sequences and no quality scores, the filtering could not be the same as the filtering used for full-length reads. To assign V/J genes and CDR3, sequences were annotated using PyIR, a Python wrapper for IgBLAST v1.9, with IMGT germline references. Any read was removed if the V/J assignment was weak (E-value above 1e-6), the CDR3 was missing, or the read contained stop codons, out-of-frame junctions, or ambiguous translated residues. V3J clonotypes were defined as sequences sharing an identical inferred V gene, J gene, and CDR3 amino acid sequence. To compute the percentage overlap between repertoires, the number of shared unique clonotypes was divided by the size of the smaller repertoire. Repertoire richness was assessed with RTK rarefaction, the Chao1 estimator, and Recon v2.1 estimates of unobserved clonotypes. The clones in this table, taken by TCRdb from immuneACCESS, are in-frame only. Not every clone is retained; where verified, under half of the shortfall comes from an unresolved V gene, and the cause of the rest is unknown. V and J calls and clone size are given by that table; D and trimming were obtained from the DNA. Within this sample are about 490,000 clones, with about 79% of them counted one time only. The top ten clonotypes cover around 13% of the sample.

The data originate from a study of shared clonotypes between healthy human individuals (dated by TCRdb to 2019 to 2021). Describing the broader study: A couple of women and three men aged 18 to 49 years were included in the cohort. Blood TCR repertoires of a handful of healthy adults were deeply sequenced to estimate repertoire size and the extent of clonotype sharing between individuals. Libraries were prepared and TCR repertoires were sequenced by different laboratories using diverse techniques, in order to increase sequencing depth and limit assay-specific biases. Between about 0.94 and 8.9 billion PBMCs per donor were obtained by leukapheresis. Study-level results and caveats: Only blood was sampled, and tissue TCR repertoires likely differ from those in blood. Because the study included only a small number of donors, the genetic and exposure-history diversity represented was limited. Pairwise subsampling led to the expectation that sequencing depth would affect the degree of clonotype sharing among donors.

V gives up 5 bases and J gives up 0 bases, and the segment between their germline ends measures 12 bases. Taken from the germline V gene, the CDR1 and CDR2 loops are KGHSH and LQKENI. The CDR3 starts with the cysteine, ends with the phenylalanine, and has 15 residues. The entry retains the CDR3 DNA only, 45 bases that are in frame from base 1. The donors were healthy, HIV-negative adults who had no recently reported acute infections or vaccinations. All donors were Caucasian adults living in Nashville, Tennessee, USA. For unsorted samples, 75 million to 100 million PBMCs were counted and genomic DNA was extracted with the QIAamp DNA Blood Mini kit. Blood was obtained by leukapheresis, after which PBMCs were separated by Ficoll-Histopaque density gradient centrifugation and cryopreserved in liquid nitrogen vapor phase.

The source material was PBMCs. The V and J segments used are TRBV18 and TRBJ2-3; no D segment can be confidently identified. This clonotype originated in a woman aged 40 to 50 in good health. Some clones in this sample may be carry-over from other donors' samples. The DNA sequence follows: TGTGCCAGCTCATCCTCCGTCGATAGCACAGATACGCAGTATTTT. This gives the protein CASSSSVDSTDTQYF.